This T cell receptor beta chain stems from a study of blood T cell repertoires in COVID-19 (dated by TCRdb to the early 2020s). For context, the study as a whole: Samples from collaborators originated in the United States, Italy and Spain and spanned both the acute and convalescent phases of COVID-19. The material from the prospective study consisted of cDNA or gDNA derived from T cells, B-cell-depleted T cells, or PBMCs. The dataset comprised deeply sampled blood TCRbeta repertoires from subjects exposed to, actively infected with, or recovered from COVID-19. The repertoires were released in a freely available public database meant as a resource for research on the immune response to SARS-CoV-2. Samples came from the ongoing ImmuneRACE study (first 160 participants) plus 1,254 subjects from 6 global collaborators. Nearly every sample came with metadata listing a de-identified subject ID, COVID-19 status, age in years and sex. HLA class I and class II types, where available, came from metadata supplied by the sample provider rather than from assay-based typing.

General findings and caveats noted by the study authors: The amount of clinical and demographic metadata varied by source and participant and was provided uncurated.

The CDR3 holds 13 amino acids from the cysteine to the phenylalanine. Kept here is only the CDR3 DNA, which spans 39 bases and is read in frame from base 1. Trimming takes 7 bases from V and 5 bases from J, and the germline ends sit 12 bases apart. The germline V gene (reference sequence) specifies GTSNPN as CDR1 and SVGIG as CDR2. In the prospective study, participants were about 18 to 100 years old, resided in fewer than 25 geographic areas of the United States, and were enrolled through a virtual design. In the prospective study, participants were assigned to cohorts based on the clinical history participants reported in a screening survey and a study questionnaire. Mobile phlebotomists in the prospective study collected whole blood, serum and a nasopharyngeal or oropharyngeal swab from every participant. Over a 2-month period, participants in the prospective study had the option of providing additional blood draws and questionnaires. Before DNA extraction, blood samples from the prospective study were shipped at room temperature or frozen.

Comments on this clone: Its binding antigen is unknown. No quality values exist for individual bases; no much larger clone is one base distant.

TCRbeta CDR3 regions were amplified from genomic DNA using the immunoSEQ Assay, a bias-controlled multiplex PCR. The paper's data handling went like this. Within the assay, amplification of reference gene primers was used to estimate how many nucleated cells each sample contained. To quantify the absolute abundance of each unique TCRbeta CDR3 rearrangement, sequence reads were collapsed and filtered. For each sample, productive Simpson clonality was calculated by taking the square root of Simpson's diversity index across productive rearrangements. TCRdb re-hosts the immuneACCESS table, in-frame sequences only. Its copies lack some clones; in the studies checked, an unresolved V gene accounts for under half of them, and the cause for the rest is not known. V and J calls and clone size are copied from that table; D and trimming were computed from the DNA. The sample has 250,000 to 300,000 clones on record, approximately 91% of them singletons. The biggest ten clones account for approximately 2.5% of the sample.

The V and J genes are TRBV30 and TRBJ1-6; the D gene lacks a confident call. This TCR was recovered from a woman aged 35 to 49 with acute COVID-19. Specimen: PBMCs or T cells enriched from blood (not recorded which). The sequence in DNA is TGTGCCTACTCGACTCAAGATAATTCACCCCTCCACTTT. Its product reads: CAYSTQDNSPLHF.